This TCR beta chain was identified in a study of Tregs in tolerant kidney transplant recipients. Germline CDR1 is LGHNA and CDR2 is YSLEER. The CDR3 is 15 residues long, counting both termini. This table comes from immunoSEQ multiplex PCR, and its TCRdb copy is limited to in-frame clones, with some not included. Of about 59,000 clones in the sample, around four fifths are singletons; the top ten hold under 6.5%. On this clone itself: The DNA is left out, because the CDR3 cannot be placed on it with certainty; the CDR3 is given as TCRdb lists it.

The chain employs TRBV4-3 and TRBJ2-2; the tabulated D call, TRBD2, remains unverified against the DNA. The source is a human donor in good health. The sample consisted of CD4+ T cells from blood. The CDR3 sequence is CASSQRSGLLRSCFF.